This is a list of T cell receptor beta chains from one sample in a study of shared clonotypes between healthy human individuals. The table came from immunoSEQ multiplex PCR; TCRdb's copy has only in-frame clones and leaves some out. This sample has 2 million to 2.5 million clones, with 90% to 97% found just once. The sequencing sample was made of naive CD4+ T cells sorted from blood. The receptors here all came from a man between 18 and 29 years old in good health. Each CDR3 is given with its conserved first and last residue. Fields, in order: clone size, V gene, J gene, D gene, CDR3 length, CDR3 protein, CDR3 DNA. D genes are given only for firm matches. Clone size is not always given. Where it is, it says once, few, many or a class for expanded clones.

.	TRBV6-6	TRBJ1-6	.	15	CASSRGGMGNSPLHF	TGTGCCAGCAGTCGCGGGGGGATGGGGAATTCACCCCTCCACTTT
.	TRBV15	TRBJ1-6	TRBD1	15	CATSTPGTVNSPLHF	TGTGCCACCAGCACCCCCGGGACAGTTAATTCACCCCTCCACTTT
.	TRBV18	TRBJ2-2	TRBD2	17	CASSPPTGGLNTGELFF	TGTGCCAGCTCACCCCCTACGGGAGGGTTGAACACCGGGGAGCTGTTTTTT
.	TRBV6-1	TRBJ2-7	.	14	CASNTDESSYEQYF	TGTGCCAGCAACACGGACGAGAGCTCCTACGAGCAGTACTTC
.	TRBV30	TRBJ2-7	.	14	CAWSVRPGSYEQYF	TGTGCCTGGAGTGTACGTCCGGGCTCCTACGAGCAGTACTTC
.	TRBV30	TRBJ2-2	TRBD1	15	CAWKGQGVLTGELFF	TGTGCCTGGAAAGGACAGGGAGTACTAACCGGGGAGCTGTTTTTT
.	TRBV11-2	TRBJ2-7	.	14	CASSLGGTLNEQYF	TGTGCCAGCAGCTTAGGCGGGACTTTGAACGAGCAGTACTTC
.	TRBV2	TRBJ1-5	TRBD1	14	CASTGQGVNQPQHF	TGTGCCAGCACGGGACAGGGGGTAAATCAGCCCCAGCATTTT
.	TRBV27	TRBJ2-2	TRBD1	15	CASSYGQVNTGELFF	TGTGCCAGCAGTTACGGACAGGTTAACACCGGGGAGCTGTTTTTT
.	TRBV15	TRBJ2-3	.	15	CATSRDGTSTDTQYF	TGTGCCACCAGCAGAGACGGGACTAGCACAGATACGCAGTATTTT
.	TRBV9	TRBJ2-5	TRBD2	15	CASSPNSGSKETQYF	TGTGCCAGCAGCCCTAATAGCGGGAGTAAAGAGACCCAGTACTTC
once	TRBV2	TRBJ1-2	.	13	CASSRTENYGYTF	TGTGCCAGCAGCCGGACAGAAAACTATGGCTACACCTTC
.	TRBV7-9	TRBJ1-2	.	11	CASSYNKESTF	TGTGCCAGCAGCTACAACAAGGAGAGCACCTTC
.	TRBV11-2	TRBJ1-3	TRBD1	15	CASSQGQGRGNTIYF	TGTGCCAGCAGCCAGGGACAGGGTCGAGGAAACACCATATATTTT
.	TRBV5-4	TRBJ2-1	TRBD2	17	CASSSGLAGVGWDEQFF	TGTGCCAGCAGCTCAGGACTAGCGGGGGTAGGGTGGGATGAGCAGTTCTTC
.	TRBV5-1	TRBJ2-7	.	13	CASSPREGYEQYF	TGCGCCAGCAGCCCCCGAGAAGGCTACGAGCAGTACTTC
.	TRBV7-2	TRBJ2-3	.	16	CASSLRARGSTDTQYF	TGTGCCAGCAGCTTACGGGCTAGGGGGAGCACAGATACGCAGTATTTT
once	TRBV19	TRBJ2-7	TRBD1	15	CASSIRQGALYEQYF	TGTGCCAGTAGTATTCGACAGGGGGCTCTCTACGAGCAGTACTTC
.	TRBV5-6	TRBJ2-7	.	16	CASSFGAGGRTGLQYF	TGTGCCAGCAGCTTTGGTGCCGGGGGCAGGACGGGATTACAGTACTTC
once	TRBV6-5	TRBJ1-3	.	16	CASSYSEFLSGNTIYF	TGTGCCAGCAGTTACTCTGAATTCCTTTCTGGAAACACCATATATTTT
.	TRBV6-1	TRBJ1-2	TRBD1	14	CASSDRWTGKDYTF	TGTGCCAGCAGTGACCGTTGGACAGGGAAAGACTACACCTTC
.	TRBV6-1	TRBJ1-1	TRBD1	14	CASSLTGGDTEAFF	TGTGCCAGCAGTCTTACAGGGGGTGATACTGAAGCTTTCTTT
.	TRBV30	TRBJ1-1	.	15	CAWSVLQGRNTEAFF	TGTGCCTGGAGTGTACTGCAGGGGCGGAACACTGAAGCTTTCTTT
.	TRBV19	TRBJ1-2	.	16	CASSIVTGTANYGYTF	TGTGCCAGTAGTATAGTTACAGGGACCGCTAACTATGGCTACACCTTC
.	TRBV9	TRBJ1-1	.	14	CASRRGLQNTEAFF	TGTGCCAGCCGCAGAGGACTGCAGAACACTGAAGCTTTCTTT
.	TRBV7-8	TRBJ2-7	TRBD1	16	CASSLGDQGARHEQYF	TGTGCCAGCAGCTTAGGGGATCAGGGGGCAAGGCACGAGCAGTACTTC
.	TRBV7-9	TRBJ1-1	.	13	CASSLVGQSEAFF	TGTGCCAGCAGCTTAGTTGGGCAGTCTGAAGCTTTCTTT
.	TRBV7-2	TRBJ1-3	TRBD1	15	CASSSRQGGINTIYF	TGTGCCAGCAGCAGTCGACAGGGGGGGATCAACACCATATATTTT
.	TRBV7-2	TRBJ2-3	.	14	CASSSSQGSDTQYF	TGTGCCAGCAGCTCGTCACAGGGCTCAGATACGCAGTATTTT
few	TRBV5-4	TRBJ1-6	.	14	CASTLRGANSPLHF	TGTGCCAGCACCCTAAGGGGAGCTAATTCACCCCTCCACTTT
.	TRBV27	TRBJ1-6	.	16	CASSFWGARNNSPLHF	TGTGCCAGCAGTTTTTGGGGGGCGAGGAATAATTCACCCCTCCACTTT
.	TRBV30	TRBJ2-5	.	13	CAWKPKVQETQYF	TGTGCCTGGAAGCCTAAAGTCCAAGAGACCCAGTACTTC
.	TRBV4-3	TRBJ2-3	.	13	CASSGIISDTQYF	TGCGCCAGCAGCGGTATCATCAGCGATACGCAGTATTTT
once	TRBV27	TRBJ2-7	.	14	CASSFRDGSYEQYF	TGTGCCAGCAGTTTCCGGGACGGCTCCTACGAGCAGTACTTC
.	TRBV5-1	TRBJ2-3	.	14	CASSRGGGTDTQYF	TGCGCCAGCAGCCGAGGAGGGGGCACAGATACGCAGTATTTT
.	TRBV19	TRBJ1-2	.	15	CASSTTGYTNYGYTF	TGTGCCAGTAGTACAACAGGCTATACTAACTATGGCTACACCTTC
.	TRBV18	TRBJ2-7	.	13	CASSPGQTYEQYF	TGTGCCAGCTCACCAGGACAGACCTACGAGCAGTACTTC
once	TRBV5-1	TRBJ2-7	TRBD2	16	CASSLGGLAGPYEQYF	TGCGCCAGCAGCTTGGGGGGACTAGCGGGCCCCTACGAGCAGTACTTC
.	TRBV25-1	TRBJ1-1	TRBD1	14	CASSEWDRNTEAFF	TGTGCCAGCAGTGAATGGGACAGGAACACTGAAGCTTTCTTT
.	TRBV19	TRBJ1-5	.	15	CASSLGWHLNQPQHF	TGTGCCAGTAGTTTAGGGTGGCACCTGAATCAGCCCCAGCATTTT
.	TRBV6-1	TRBJ1-2	.	13	CASSERGPYGYTF	TGTGCCAGCAGTGAACGGGGACCCTATGGCTACACCTTC
.	TRBV6-5	TRBJ1-6	.	13	CASTMGGVSPLHF	TGTGCCAGCACCATGGGGGGGGTTTCACCCCTCCACTTT
.	TRBV7-2	TRBJ2-1	TRBD2	18	CASSLAWGSSGTTSEQFF	TGTGCCAGCAGCTTAGCTTGGGGTTCTAGCGGGACTACAAGTGAGCAGTTCTTC
.	TRBV6-5	TRBJ1-1	TRBD1	15	CASRRDRTMNTEAFF	TGTGCCAGCAGACGGGACAGGACTATGAACACTGAAGCTTTCTTT
.	TRBV7-9	TRBJ1-3	TRBD1	16	CASSVDRVGPGNTIYF	TGTGCCAGCAGCGTCGACAGGGTGGGTCCTGGAAACACCATATATTTT